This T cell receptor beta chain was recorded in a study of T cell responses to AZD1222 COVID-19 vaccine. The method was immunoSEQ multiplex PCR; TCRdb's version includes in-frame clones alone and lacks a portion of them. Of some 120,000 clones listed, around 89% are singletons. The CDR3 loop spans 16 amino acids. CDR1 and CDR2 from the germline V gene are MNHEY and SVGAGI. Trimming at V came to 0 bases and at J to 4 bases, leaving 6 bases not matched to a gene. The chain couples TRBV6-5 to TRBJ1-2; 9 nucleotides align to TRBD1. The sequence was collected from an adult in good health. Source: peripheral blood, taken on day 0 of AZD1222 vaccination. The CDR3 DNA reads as TGTGCCAGCAGTTACTCTACAGGGGGCGGTAGCTATGGCTACACCTTC. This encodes CASSYSTGGGSYGYTF.